This T cell receptor beta chain is drawn from a study of a mutant IDH1 vaccine in newly diagnosed glioma. Overall study: Previous treatment comprised radiotherapy, temozolomide, or both, mostly both.

The CDR3 length is 14 residues. Germline CDR1 is SGHAT and CDR2 is FQNNGV. Trimming removed 5 bases from V and 8 bases from J, with 15 bases in between. This clone came up a few times. Its specificity is not known. The protocol was immunoSEQ multiplex PCR, while the TCRdb copy is restricted to in-frame clones and leaves out a portion. The sample has around 60,000 clones, around 84% seen once. Stated time point: week 23, last vaccination. Each vaccine dose was 300 ug of mutant IDH1 20-mer peptide, with topical imiquimod. New WHO grade 3 or 4 IDH1-mutant, ATRX-lost astrocytomas were present in all donors.

The sequences come from PBMCs, collected from a glioma patient whose treatment included an IDH1 peptide vaccine. This sequence originates from a young man with glioma. This rearrangement joins TRBV11-2 to TRBJ2-2; possibly TRBD1 for D (5 bases). CDR3 protein: CASSGGRDSGELFF. The CDR3 DNA reads as TGTGCCAGCAGCGGCGGCAGGGATAGTGGGGAGCTGTTTTTT.